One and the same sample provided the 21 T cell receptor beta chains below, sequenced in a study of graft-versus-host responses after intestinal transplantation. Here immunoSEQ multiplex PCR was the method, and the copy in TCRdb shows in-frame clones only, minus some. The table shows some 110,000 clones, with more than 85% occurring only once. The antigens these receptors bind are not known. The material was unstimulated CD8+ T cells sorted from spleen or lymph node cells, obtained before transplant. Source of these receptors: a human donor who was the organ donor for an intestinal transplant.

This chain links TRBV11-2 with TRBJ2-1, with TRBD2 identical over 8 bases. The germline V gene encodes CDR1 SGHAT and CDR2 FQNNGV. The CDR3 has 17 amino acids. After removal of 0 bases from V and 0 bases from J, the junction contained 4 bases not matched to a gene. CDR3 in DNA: TGTGCCAGCAGCTTAGATTCGGGAGGGAGCTCCTACAATGAGCAGTTCTTC. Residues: CASSLDSGGSSYNEQFF.

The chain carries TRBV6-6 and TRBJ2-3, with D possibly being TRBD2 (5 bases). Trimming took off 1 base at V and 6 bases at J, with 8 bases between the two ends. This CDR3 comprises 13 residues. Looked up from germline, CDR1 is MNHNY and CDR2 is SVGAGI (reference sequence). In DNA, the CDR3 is TGTGCCAGCAGTTACTTTCGGGATGATACGCAGTATTTT. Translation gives CASSYFRDDTQYF.

The chain's CDR3 is CASSLDPWRLTDTQYF. CDR3 in DNA: TGCGCCAGCAGCTTGGATCCCTGGCGGCTCACAGATACGCAGTATTTT. The chain has TRBV5-1 and TRBJ2-3; D call uncertain. Germline CDR1 SGHRS, CDR2 YFSETQ. Trimming removed 0 bases at V and 2 bases at J, with 13 bases between. This CDR3 is built from 16 residues.

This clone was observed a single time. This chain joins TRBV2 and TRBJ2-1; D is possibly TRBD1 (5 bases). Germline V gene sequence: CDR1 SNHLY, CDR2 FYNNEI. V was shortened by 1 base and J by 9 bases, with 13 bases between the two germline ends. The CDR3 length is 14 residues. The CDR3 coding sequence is TGTGCCAGCAGTGAAGGAACAGGTCAGGGTGAGCAGTTCTTC. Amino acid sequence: CASSEGTGQGEQFF.

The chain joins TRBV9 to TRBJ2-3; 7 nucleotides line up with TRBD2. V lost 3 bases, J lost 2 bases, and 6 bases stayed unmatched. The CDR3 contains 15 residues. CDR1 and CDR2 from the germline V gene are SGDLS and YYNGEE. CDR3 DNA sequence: TGTGCCAGCAGCGCCAGCGGGGCTTACACAGATACGCAGTATTTT. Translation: CASSASGAYTDTQYF.

The CDR3 sequence is CAIFESSYNEQFF. The CDR3 DNA follows: TGTGCCATCTTCGAATCCTCCTACAATGAGCAGTTCTTC. The chain uses TRBV10-3 and TRBJ2-1; D is uncertain. V dropped 8 bases and J dropped 0 bases, with 8 bases sitting between them. Germline V gene lookup returns CDR1 ENHRY and CDR2 SYGVKD. This CDR3 region has 13 residues.

The CDR3 is CASSLLGTSGSDEQYF. In nucleotides, the CDR3 is TGTGCCAGCAGTTTATTGGGGACTAGCGGGAGTGACGAGCAGTACTTC. The chain uses TRBV27 and TRBJ2-7; the match to TRBD2 covers 14 bases. This CDR3 is 16 amino acids long. Germline CDR1 reads MNHEY; CDR2 reads SMNVEV (reference sequence). J was trimmed by 5 bases and V by 1 base; bases with no gene match: 4.

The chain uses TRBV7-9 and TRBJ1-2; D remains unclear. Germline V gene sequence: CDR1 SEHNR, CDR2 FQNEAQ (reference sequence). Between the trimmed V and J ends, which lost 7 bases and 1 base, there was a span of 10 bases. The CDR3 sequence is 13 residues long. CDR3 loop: CASTADVNYGYTF. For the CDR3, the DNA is TGTGCCAGCACCGCGGACGTTAACTATGGCTACACCTTC.

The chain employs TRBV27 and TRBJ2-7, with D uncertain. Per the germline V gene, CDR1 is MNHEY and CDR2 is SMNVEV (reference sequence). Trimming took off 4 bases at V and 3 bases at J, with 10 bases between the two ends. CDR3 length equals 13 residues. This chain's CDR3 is CASSSGRGYEQYF. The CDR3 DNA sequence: TGTGCCAGCAGTTCTGGACGAGGCTACGAGCAGTACTTC.

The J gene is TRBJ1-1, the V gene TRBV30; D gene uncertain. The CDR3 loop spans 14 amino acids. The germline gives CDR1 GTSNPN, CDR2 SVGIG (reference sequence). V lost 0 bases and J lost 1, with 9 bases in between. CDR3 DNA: TGTGCCTGGAGTGTAGGACTCCCGAACACTGAAGCTTTCTTT. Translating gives CAWSVGLPNTEAFF.

The CDR3 coding sequence is TGTGCCAGCAGCGTAGAGGAAGTCTCTAACTATGGCTACACCTTC. It translates to CASSVEEVSNYGYTF. V is TRBV9 and J is TRBJ1-2, with D uncertain. Between the trimmed V and J ends, which lost 0 bases and 0 bases, there was a span of 9 bases. The CDR3 loop spans 15 amino acids. CDR1 and CDR2 from the germline V gene are SGDLS and YYNGEE.

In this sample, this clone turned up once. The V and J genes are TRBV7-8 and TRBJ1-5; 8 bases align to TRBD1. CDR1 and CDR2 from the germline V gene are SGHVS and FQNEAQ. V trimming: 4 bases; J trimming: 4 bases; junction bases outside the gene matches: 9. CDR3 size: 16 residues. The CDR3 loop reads CASSSDRETRNQPQHF. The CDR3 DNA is TGTGCCAGCAGCTCGGACAGGGAGACGCGAAATCAGCCCCAGCATTTT.

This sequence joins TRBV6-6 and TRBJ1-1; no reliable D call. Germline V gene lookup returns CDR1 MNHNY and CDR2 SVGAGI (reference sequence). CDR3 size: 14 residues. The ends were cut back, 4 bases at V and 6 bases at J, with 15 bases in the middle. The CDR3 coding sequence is TGTGCCAGCAGTTCCCCCGTCTCCCGCGCTGAAGCTTTCTTT. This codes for CASSSPVSRAEAFF.

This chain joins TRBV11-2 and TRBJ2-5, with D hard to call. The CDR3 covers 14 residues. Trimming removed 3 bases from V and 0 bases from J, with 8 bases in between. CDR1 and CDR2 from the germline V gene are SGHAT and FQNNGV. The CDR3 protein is CASSLVGYQETQYF. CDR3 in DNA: TGTGCCAGCAGCTTGGTGGGGTACCAAGAGACCCAGTACTTC.

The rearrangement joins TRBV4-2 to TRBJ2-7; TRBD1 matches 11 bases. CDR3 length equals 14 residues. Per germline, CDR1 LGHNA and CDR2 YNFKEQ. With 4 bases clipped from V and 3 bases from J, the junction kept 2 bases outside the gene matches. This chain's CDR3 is CASSPGTGGYEQYF. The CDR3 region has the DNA TGTGCCAGCAGCCCCGGGACAGGGGGCTACGAGCAGTACTTC.

CDR3 nucleotide sequence: TGTGCCAGCAGCGTAGGGGGGGCGTCAGATACGCAGTATTTT. Its protein product is CASSVGGASDTQYF. This chain connects TRBV9 to TRBJ2-3; D tentatively reads TRBD1 or TRBD2 (6 bases each). The CDR3 is 14 amino acids. V shed 0 bases and J shed 4 bases, with 9 bases lying between them. Germline CDR1 SGDLS, CDR2 YYNGEE.

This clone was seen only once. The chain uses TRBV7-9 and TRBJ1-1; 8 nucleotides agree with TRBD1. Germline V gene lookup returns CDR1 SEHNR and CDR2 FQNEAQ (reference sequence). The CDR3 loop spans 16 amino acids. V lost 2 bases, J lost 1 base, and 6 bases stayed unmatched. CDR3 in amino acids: CASSLSGGGPNTEAFF. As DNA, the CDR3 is TGTGCCAGCAGCTTATCAGGGGGCGGTCCGAACACTGAAGCTTTCTTT.

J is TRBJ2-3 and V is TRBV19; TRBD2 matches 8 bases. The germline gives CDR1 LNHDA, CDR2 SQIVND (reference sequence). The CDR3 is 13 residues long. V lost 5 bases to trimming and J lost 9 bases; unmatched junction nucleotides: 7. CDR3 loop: CASSGGTRRTQYF. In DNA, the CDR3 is TGTGCCAGTAGTGGGGGGACTAGGCGGACGCAGTATTTT.

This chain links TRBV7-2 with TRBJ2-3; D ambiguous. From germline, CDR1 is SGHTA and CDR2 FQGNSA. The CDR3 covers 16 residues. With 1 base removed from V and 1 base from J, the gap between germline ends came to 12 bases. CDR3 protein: CASSLDGWAGTDTQYF. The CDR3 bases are TGTGCCAGCAGCTTAGATGGGTGGGCAGGCACAGATACGCAGTATTTT.

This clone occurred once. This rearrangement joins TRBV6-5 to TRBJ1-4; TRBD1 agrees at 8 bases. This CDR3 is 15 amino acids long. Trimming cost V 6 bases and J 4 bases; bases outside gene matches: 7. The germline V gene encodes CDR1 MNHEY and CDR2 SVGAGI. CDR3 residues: CASSLGTGVNEKLFF. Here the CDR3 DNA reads TGTGCCAGCAGCCTCGGGACAGGAGTTAATGAAAAACTGTTTTTT.

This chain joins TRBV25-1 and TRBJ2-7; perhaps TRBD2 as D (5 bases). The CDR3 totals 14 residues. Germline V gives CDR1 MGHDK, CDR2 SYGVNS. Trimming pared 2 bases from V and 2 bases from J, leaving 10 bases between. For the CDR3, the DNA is TGTGCCAGCAGTGAAGAAGAGCGGACCTACGAGCAGTACTTC. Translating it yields CASSEEERTYEQYF.